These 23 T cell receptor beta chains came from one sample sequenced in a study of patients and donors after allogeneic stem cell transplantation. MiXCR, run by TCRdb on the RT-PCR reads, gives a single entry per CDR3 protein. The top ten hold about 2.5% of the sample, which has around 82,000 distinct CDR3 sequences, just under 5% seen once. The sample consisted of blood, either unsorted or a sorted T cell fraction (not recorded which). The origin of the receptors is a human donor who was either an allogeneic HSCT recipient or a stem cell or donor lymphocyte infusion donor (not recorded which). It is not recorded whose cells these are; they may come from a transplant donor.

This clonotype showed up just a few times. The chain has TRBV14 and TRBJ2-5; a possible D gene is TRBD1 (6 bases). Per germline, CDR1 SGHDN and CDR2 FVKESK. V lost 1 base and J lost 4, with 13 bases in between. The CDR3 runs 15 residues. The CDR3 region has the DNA TGTGCCAGCAGCCAAGGGCGGCCAGGGGTAGAGACCCAGTACTTC. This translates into CASSQGRPGVETQYF.

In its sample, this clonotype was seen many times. In nucleotides, the CDR3 is TGTGCCAGCAGGCGACATCAACAGGCAGATACGCAGTATTTT. Its protein product is CASRRHQQADTQYF. The chain couples TRBV27 to TRBJ2-3; D may be TRBD1 (5 bases). Germline loops: CDR1 MNHEY, CDR2 SMNVEV (reference sequence). The CDR3 covers 14 residues. Trimming removed 6 bases at V and 4 bases at J, with 14 bases between.

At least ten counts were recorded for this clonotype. This chain's CDR3 is CASSRTGSIGYTF. CDR3 coding DNA: TGTGCCAGCAGCCGGACAGGGTCGATTGGCTACACCTTC. The V and J genes are TRBV5-4 and TRBJ1-2, with TRBD1 matching 8 bases. The CDR3 loop spans 13 amino acids. Germline assignment: CDR1 SGHNT and CDR2 YYREEE (reference sequence). Losses at the gene ends were 4 bases for V and 7 bases for J; bases not matched to a gene: 6.

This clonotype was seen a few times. For the CDR3, the DNA is TGTGCCAGTAGACCGGCGGGATCTCTTGCCAATGAGCAGTTCTTC. This codes for CASRPAGSLANEQFF. This chain joins TRBV19 and TRBJ2-1; D perhaps matches TRBD2 (6 bases). CDR1 is LNHDA, CDR2 SQIVND, per germline (reference sequence). This CDR3 spans 15 amino acids. V was pared by 6 bases and J by 6 bases, with 18 bases between.

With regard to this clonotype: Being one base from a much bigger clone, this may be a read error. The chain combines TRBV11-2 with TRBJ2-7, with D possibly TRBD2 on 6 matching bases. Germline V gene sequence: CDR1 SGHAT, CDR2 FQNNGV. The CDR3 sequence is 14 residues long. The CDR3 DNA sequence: TGTGCCGGCAGCTTAGTTAGACTAGCCTACGAGCAGTACTTC. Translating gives CAGSLVRLAYEQYF. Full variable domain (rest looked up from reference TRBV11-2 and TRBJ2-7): EAGVAQSPRYKIIEKRQSVAFWCNPISGHATLYWYQQILGQGPKLLIQFQNNGVVDDSQLPKDRFSAERLKGVDSTLKIQPAKLEDSAVYLCAGSLVRLAYEQYFGPGTRLTVT.

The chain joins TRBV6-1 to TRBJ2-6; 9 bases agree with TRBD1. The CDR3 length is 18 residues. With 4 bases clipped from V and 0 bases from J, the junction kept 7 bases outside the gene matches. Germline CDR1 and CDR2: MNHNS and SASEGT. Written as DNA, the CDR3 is TGTGCCAGCAGTGCACAGGGGGCTTTAGGCTCTGGGGCCAACGTCCTGACTTTC. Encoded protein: CASSAQGALGSGANVLTF.

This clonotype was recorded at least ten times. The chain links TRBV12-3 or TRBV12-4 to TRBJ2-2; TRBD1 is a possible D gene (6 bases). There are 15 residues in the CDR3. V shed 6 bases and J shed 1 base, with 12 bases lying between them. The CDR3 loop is CASSPGQQNTGELFF. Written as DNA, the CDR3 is TGTGCCAGCAGCCCGGGACAACAGAACACCGGGGAGCTGTTTTTT.

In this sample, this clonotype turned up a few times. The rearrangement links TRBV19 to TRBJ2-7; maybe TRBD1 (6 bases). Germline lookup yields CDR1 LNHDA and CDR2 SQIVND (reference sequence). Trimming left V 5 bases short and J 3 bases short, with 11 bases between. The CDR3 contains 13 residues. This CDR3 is CASSPTGNYEQYF. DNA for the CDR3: TGTGCCAGTAGTCCAACAGGGAACTACGAGCAGTACTTC.

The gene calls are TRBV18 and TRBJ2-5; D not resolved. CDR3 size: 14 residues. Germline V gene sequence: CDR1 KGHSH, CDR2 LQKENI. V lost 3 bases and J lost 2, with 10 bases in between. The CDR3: CASSPTAEQETQYF. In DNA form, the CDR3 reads TGTGCCAGCTCACCGACGGCGGAACAAGAGACCCAGTACTTC.

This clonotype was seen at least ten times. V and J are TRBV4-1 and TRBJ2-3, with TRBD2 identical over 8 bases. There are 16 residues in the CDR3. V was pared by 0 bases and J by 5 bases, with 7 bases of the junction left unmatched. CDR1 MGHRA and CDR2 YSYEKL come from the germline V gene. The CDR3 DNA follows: TGCGCCAGCAGCCAAGATATAGGAGCGGGAGTAGATACGCAGTATTTT. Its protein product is CASSQDIGAGVDTQYF.

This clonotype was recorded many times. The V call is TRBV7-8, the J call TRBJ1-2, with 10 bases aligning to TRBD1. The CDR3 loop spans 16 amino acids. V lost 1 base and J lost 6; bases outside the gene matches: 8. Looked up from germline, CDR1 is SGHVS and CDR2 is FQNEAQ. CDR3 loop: CASSLGPVTGGDGYTF. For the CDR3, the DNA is TGTGCCAGCAGCTTAGGTCCGGTGACAGGGGGCGATGGCTACACCTTC.

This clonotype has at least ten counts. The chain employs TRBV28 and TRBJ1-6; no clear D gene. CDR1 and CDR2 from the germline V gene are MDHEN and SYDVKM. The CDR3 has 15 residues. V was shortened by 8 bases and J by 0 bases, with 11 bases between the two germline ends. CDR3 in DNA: TGTGCCAGCGTTGCGGGGAGCTCCTATAATTCACCCCTCCACTTT. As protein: CASVAGSSYNSPLHF.

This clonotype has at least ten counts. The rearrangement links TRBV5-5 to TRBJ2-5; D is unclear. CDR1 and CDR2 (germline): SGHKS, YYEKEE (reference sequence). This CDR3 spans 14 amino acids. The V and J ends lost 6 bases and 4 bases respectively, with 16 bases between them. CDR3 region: CASNPLVGPETQYF. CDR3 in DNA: TGTGCCAGCAACCCCTTAGTGGGCCCAGAGACCCAGTACTTC.

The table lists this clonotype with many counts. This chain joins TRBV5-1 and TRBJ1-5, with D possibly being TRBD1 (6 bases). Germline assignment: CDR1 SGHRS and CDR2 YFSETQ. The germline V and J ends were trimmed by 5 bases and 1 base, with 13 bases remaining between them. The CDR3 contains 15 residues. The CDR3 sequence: CASSPVTGSNQPQHF. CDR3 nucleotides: TGCGCCAGCAGTCCGGTTACAGGGAGCAATCAGCCCCAGCATTTT.

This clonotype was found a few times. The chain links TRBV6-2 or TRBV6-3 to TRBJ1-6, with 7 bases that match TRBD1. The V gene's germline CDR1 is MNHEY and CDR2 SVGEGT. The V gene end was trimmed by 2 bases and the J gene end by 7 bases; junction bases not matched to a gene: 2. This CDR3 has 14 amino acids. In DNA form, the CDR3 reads TGTGCCAGCAGTTACCAGACAGGGAATTCACCCCTCCACTTT. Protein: CASSYQTGNSPLHF.

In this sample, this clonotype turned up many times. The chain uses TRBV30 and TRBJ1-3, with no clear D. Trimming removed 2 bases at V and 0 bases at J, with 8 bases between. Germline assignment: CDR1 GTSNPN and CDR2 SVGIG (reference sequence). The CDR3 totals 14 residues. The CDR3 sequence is CAWSLKSSGNTIYF. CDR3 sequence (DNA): TGTGCCTGGAGTCTTAAGAGCTCTGGAAACACCATATATTTT.

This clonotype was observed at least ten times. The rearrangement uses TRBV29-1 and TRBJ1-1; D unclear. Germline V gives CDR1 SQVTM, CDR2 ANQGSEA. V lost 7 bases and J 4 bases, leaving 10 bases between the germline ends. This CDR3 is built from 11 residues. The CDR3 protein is CSARQTTEAFF. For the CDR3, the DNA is TGCAGCGCCCGCCAAACCACTGAAGCTTTCTTT.

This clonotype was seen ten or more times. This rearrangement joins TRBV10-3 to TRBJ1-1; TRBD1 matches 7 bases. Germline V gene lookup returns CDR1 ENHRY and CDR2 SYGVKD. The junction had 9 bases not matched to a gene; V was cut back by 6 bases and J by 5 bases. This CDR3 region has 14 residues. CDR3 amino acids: CAIRPQGGKTEAFF. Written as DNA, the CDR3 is TGTGCCATCAGGCCGCAGGGGGGGAAGACTGAAGCTTTCTTT.

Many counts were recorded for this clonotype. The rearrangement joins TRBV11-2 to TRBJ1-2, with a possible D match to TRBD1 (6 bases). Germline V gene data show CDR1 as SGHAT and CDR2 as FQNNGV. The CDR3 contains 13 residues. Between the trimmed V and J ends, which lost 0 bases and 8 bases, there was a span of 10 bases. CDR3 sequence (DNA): TGTGCCAGCAGCTTAGAGCGGGGGCTGGGCTACACCTTC. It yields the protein CASSLERGLGYTF.

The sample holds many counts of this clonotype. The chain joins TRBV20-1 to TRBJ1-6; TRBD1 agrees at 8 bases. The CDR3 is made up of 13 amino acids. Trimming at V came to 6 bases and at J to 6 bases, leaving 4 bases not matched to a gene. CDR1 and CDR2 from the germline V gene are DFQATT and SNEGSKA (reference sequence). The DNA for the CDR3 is TGCAGTGCCCGGACAGGGATTAATTCACCCCTCCACTTT. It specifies CSARTGINSPLHF.

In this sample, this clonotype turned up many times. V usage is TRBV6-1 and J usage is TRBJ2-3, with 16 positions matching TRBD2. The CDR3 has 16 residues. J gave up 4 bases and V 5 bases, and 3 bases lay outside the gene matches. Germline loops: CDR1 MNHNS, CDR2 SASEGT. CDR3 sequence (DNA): TGTGCCAGCAGTACGGGACTAGCGGGGGGGCCAGATACGCAGTATTTT. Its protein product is CASSTGLAGGPDTQYF.

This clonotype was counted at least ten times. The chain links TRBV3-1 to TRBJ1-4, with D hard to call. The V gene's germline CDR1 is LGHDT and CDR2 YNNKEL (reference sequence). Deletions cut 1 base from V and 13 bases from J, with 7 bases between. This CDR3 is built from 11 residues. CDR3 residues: CASSQGGGLFF. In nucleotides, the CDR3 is TGTGCCAGCAGCCAAGGCGGAGGACTGTTTTTT.

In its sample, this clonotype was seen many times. The CDR3 spells CASSRKPTGMPNYGYTF. The CDR3 nucleotides are TGTGCCAGTAGTAGAAAACCTACAGGAATGCCTAACTATGGCTACACCTTC. The chain links TRBV19 to TRBJ1-2, with a weak D call TRBD1 (5 bases). There are 17 residues in the CDR3. V lost 4 bases and J 0 bases, leaving 18 bases between the germline ends. Germline CDR1 is LNHDA and CDR2 is SQIVND (reference sequence).